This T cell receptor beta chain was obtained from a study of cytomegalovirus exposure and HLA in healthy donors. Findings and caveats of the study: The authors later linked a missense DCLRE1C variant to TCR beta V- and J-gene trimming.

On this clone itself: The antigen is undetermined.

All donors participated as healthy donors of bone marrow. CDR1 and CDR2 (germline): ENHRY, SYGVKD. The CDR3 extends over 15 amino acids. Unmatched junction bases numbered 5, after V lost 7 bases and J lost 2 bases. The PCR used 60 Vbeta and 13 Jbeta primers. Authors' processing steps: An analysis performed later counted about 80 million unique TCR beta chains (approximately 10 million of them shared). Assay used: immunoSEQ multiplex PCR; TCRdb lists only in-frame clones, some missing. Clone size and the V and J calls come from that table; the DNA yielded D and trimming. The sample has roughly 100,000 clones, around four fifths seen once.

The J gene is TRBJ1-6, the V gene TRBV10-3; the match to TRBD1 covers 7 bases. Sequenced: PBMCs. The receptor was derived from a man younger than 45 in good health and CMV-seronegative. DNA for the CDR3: TGTGCCATCAAACAGGGGCTAACCTATAATTCACCCCTCCACTTT. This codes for CAIKQGLTYNSPLHF.